This record covers a single TCR beta chain. This record comes from a study of blood T cell repertoires in COVID-19. Study context: Sites in the United States, Italy and Spain provided acute and convalescent COVID-19 samples. In each case, the material was cDNA or gDNA derived from T cells, B-cell-depleted T cells, or PBMCs.

Germline V lookup: CDR1 KGHDR, CDR2 SFDVKD. Trimming pared 5 bases from V and 1 base from J, leaving 10 bases between. CDR3 length: 14 amino acids. The data were produced by immunoSEQ multiplex PCR, yet TCRdb's version contains in-frame clones alone and is incomplete. This sample carries 65,000 to 70,000 clones, just over 85% of them seen once, and the ten largest clones take approximately 4.2%. The TCR comes from a middle-aged man with acute or convalescent COVID-19. The chain combines TRBV24-1 with TRBJ1-1, with D possibly TRBD1 on 6 matching bases. The sequenced material came from peripheral blood. The CDR3 DNA is TGTGCCACCAGTGGAGGGGGTGCGAACACTGAAGCTTTCTTT. Its translation is CATSGGGANTEAFF.